Each of the 22 T cell receptor beta chains below was sequenced from the same sample in a study of graft-versus-host responses after intestinal transplantation. Measured with immunoSEQ multiplex PCR; TCRdb has only the in-frame clones, and not every one. The table includes 20,000 or so clones, roughly half detected once. Specimen: alloreactive CD4+ T cells from a mixed lymphocyte reaction culture, collected before intestinal transplant. Subset: CFSE-low proliferating T cells sorted from approximately 6-day pre-transplant mixed lymphocyte reaction (GvH or HvG direction). These receptors were obtained from a human patient who received an intestinal transplant.

V and J are TRBV7-9 and TRBJ1-1, with D perhaps TRBD1 (6 bases). Looked up from germline, CDR1 is SEHNR and CDR2 is FQNEAQ (reference sequence). This CDR3 has 15 amino acids. V was clipped by 2 bases and J by 1 base, with 11 bases between them. Written as DNA, the CDR3 is TGTGCCAGCAGCTTACTGGGGGCAAAGAACACTGAAGCTTTCTTT. Amino acid sequence: CASSLLGAKNTEAFF.

The rearrangement joins TRBV5-1 to TRBJ1-1; 11 bases are a match to TRBD1. Germline values: CDR1 SGHRS, CDR2 YFSETQ. V was clipped by 7 bases and J by 4 bases; unmatched bases: 6. The CDR3 runs 14 residues. The CDR3 loop is CASGTGTGGTEAFF. CDR3 coding DNA: TGCGCCAGCGGAACCGGGACAGGGGGCACTGAAGCTTTCTTT.

The genes are TRBV6-5 and TRBJ2-1; 14 bases fit TRBD2. The V and J ends lost 8 bases and 15 bases, in that order; junction bases with no gene match: 9. CDR1 and CDR2 (germline): MNHEY, SVGAGI. The CDR3 extends over 13 amino acids. The CDR3: CASGKTSGGAWFF. CDR3 bases: TGTGCCAGCGGAAAGACTAGCGGGGGGGCCTGGTTCTTC.

The V gene is TRBV11-3, the J gene TRBJ1-2; D is perhaps TRBD1 (6 bases). V lost 5 bases to trimming and J lost 1 base, with 26 bases between them. The length of the CDR3 is 19 residues. Germline V gene lookup returns CDR1 SGHNT and CDR2 YENEEA. The CDR3 spells CASSRGQTGHSVNNYGYTF. DNA of the CDR3: TGTGCCAGCAGCCGTGGACAGACGGGTCATAGTGTGAATAACTATGGCTACACCTTC. The full variable domain, completed using reference TRBV11-3 and TRBJ1-2, is EAGVVQSPRYKIIEKKQPVAFWCNPISGHNTLYWYLQNLGQGPELLIRYENEEAVDDSQLPKDRFSAERLKGVDSTLKIQPAELGDSAVYLCASSRGQTGHSVNNYGYTFGSGTRLTVV.

The chain employs TRBV10-3 and TRBJ1-4; no clear D gene. There are 14 residues in the CDR3. CDR1 is ENHRY and CDR2 is SYGVKD in the germline V gene. The ends were cut back, 2 bases at V and 4 bases at J, with 8 bases in the middle. CDR3 protein: CAISEGSGNEKLFF. CDR3 nucleotides: TGTGCCATCAGTGAGGGGTCGGGTAATGAAAAACTGTTTTTT.

The chain uses TRBV9 and TRBJ1-3; no reliable D call. Germline V gene lookup returns CDR1 SGDLS and CDR2 YYNGEE. V shed 0 bases and J shed 6 bases, with 16 bases lying between them. CDR3 length: 16 residues. The CDR3 DNA reads as TGTGCCAGCAGCGTAGAAGGTTGGGCGGAGGAAAACACCATATATTTT. Its translation: CASSVEGWAEENTIYF.

The chain recombines TRBV18 with TRBJ2-5; 8 bases agree with TRBD2. V was pared by 3 bases and J by 2 bases, with 8 bases of the junction left unmatched. Germline lookup yields CDR1 KGHSH and CDR2 LQKENI. CDR3 length equals 16 residues. In DNA form, the CDR3 reads TGTGCCAGCTCACCGGCGGGGGGCCGGGGGCAAGAGACCCAGTACTTC. Translating it yields CASSPAGGRGQETQYF.

The V gene is TRBV5-1, the J gene TRBJ2-5, with a tentative D call TRBD1 (5 bases). Germline V gives CDR1 SGHRS, CDR2 YFSETQ. V dropped 4 bases and J dropped 4 bases, with 8 bases sitting between them. The CDR3 has 12 residues. CDR3 region: CASSLGVETQYF. In DNA form, the CDR3 reads TGCGCCAGCAGCCTAGGGGTAGAGACCCAGTACTTC.

This clone was detected only a few times. The rearrangement links TRBV7-2 to TRBJ1-2; the match to TRBD1 covers 7 bases. Trimming cost V 5 bases and J 4 bases; bases outside gene matches: 13. The CDR3 is made up of 16 amino acids. Germline lookup yields CDR1 SGHTA and CDR2 FQGNSA. The CDR3 bases are TGTGCCAGCAGCCCCTTGGGGGTTAGGGGGCTCTATGGCTACACCTTC. This sequence encodes CASSPLGVRGLYGYTF.

The V and J genes are TRBV27 and TRBJ1-4, with D perhaps matching TRBD1 (6 bases). V was shortened by 3 bases and J by 3 bases, with 11 bases between the two germline ends. The CDR3 has 15 amino acids. Germline values: CDR1 MNHEY, CDR2 SMNVEV (reference sequence). CDR3 in DNA: TGTGCCAGCAGTTTGTGGGGGCTCGCTAATGAAAAACTGTTTTTT. This sequence encodes CASSLWGLANEKLFF.

The genes are TRBV28 and TRBJ1-3; D not certain. CDR3 length equals 14 residues. CDR1 MDHEN and CDR2 SYDVKM come from the germline V gene. V lost 8 bases and J 0 bases, leaving 11 bases between the germline ends. This CDR3 is CASVDGSSGNTIYF. The CDR3, as DNA: TGTGCCAGCGTTGATGGCAGCTCTGGAAACACCATATATTTT.

This rearrangement joins TRBV6-6 to TRBJ2-5; 7 bases map to TRBD1. The J call may be in error: the DNA end matches TRBJ2-7 better. This CDR3 spans 15 amino acids. Germline values: CDR1 MNHNY, CDR2 SVGAGI (reference sequence). CDR3 amino acids: CATANRGELSYEQYF. The CDR3 DNA is TGTGCCACCGCCAACAGGGGCGAACTCTCCTACGAGCAGTACTTC.

This clone was recorded a few times. The chain employs TRBV6-5 and TRBJ1-2; 7 nucleotides align to TRBD1. V was clipped by 6 bases and J by 4 bases; unmatched bases: 8. This CDR3 is built from 14 residues. The germline V gene has CDR1 MNHEY and CDR2 SVGAGI. As DNA, the CDR3 is TGTGCCAGCAGACTCCGACAGGGTGGCTATGGCTACACCTTC. It translates to CASRLRQGGYGYTF.

The genes are TRBV11-2 and TRBJ1-1, with D unresolved. V lost 1 base and J lost 0, with 9 bases in between. Germline V gene data show CDR1 as SGHAT and CDR2 as FQNNGV. There are 15 residues in the CDR3. The CDR3 region has the DNA TGTGCCAGCAGCTTAGCCCGACACTTGAACACTGAAGCTTTCTTT. Residues: CASSLARHLNTEAFF.

The chain uses TRBV18 and TRBJ1-6; D possibly corresponds to TRBD1 (6 bases). Germline V CDR1 and CDR2: KGHSH, LQKENI. V was cut by 3 bases and J by 9 bases, with 15 bases left in between. The CDR3 has 15 amino acids. CDR3 residues: CASSPITGIGSPLHF. For the CDR3, the DNA is TGTGCCAGCTCACCCATCACAGGGATAGGTTCACCCCTCCACTTT. The whole variable domain, remainder taken from reference TRBV18 and TRBJ1-6, is NAGVMQNPRHLVRRRGQEARLRCSPMKGHSHVYWYRQLPEEGLKFMVYLQKENIIDESGMPKERFSAEFPKEGPSILRIQQVVRGDSAAYFCASSPITGIGSPLHFGNGTRLTVT.

This clone was detected only a few times. The chain joins TRBV7-3 to TRBJ2-1; a possible D gene is TRBD1 (5 bases). CDR1 SGHTA and CDR2 FQGTGA come from the germline V gene. V lost 1 base and J 2 bases, leaving 12 bases between the germline ends. CDR3 size: 16 residues. CDR3 sequence (DNA): TGTGCCAGCAGCTTAAGGGGAAGGGGTGCCTACAATGAGCAGTTCTTC. As protein: CASSLRGRGAYNEQFF.

This clone turned up a few times. This chain joins TRBV2 and TRBJ1-2, with a tentative D call TRBD1 (6 bases). V lost 6 bases, J lost 7 bases, and 15 bases lay in between. The CDR3 covers 13 residues. Germline-derived CDR1 and CDR2 are SNHLY and FYNNEI. The CDR3 DNA sequence: TGTGCCAGCAGACAGACAGGTTTGTCTGGCTACACCTTC. It encodes CASRQTGLSGYTF.

This clone appeared once. J is TRBJ2-3 and V is TRBV9; 8 nucleotides agree with TRBD1. Germline CDR1 and CDR2: SGDLS and YYNGEE. This CDR3 spans 14 amino acids. Trimming at V came to 4 bases and at J to 5 bases, leaving 6 bases not matched to a gene. The CDR3 coding sequence is TGTGCCAGCAGCCCACGGACAGGGAGAGATACGCAGTATTTT. Encoded protein: CASSPRTGRDTQYF.

The chain employs TRBV2 and TRBJ2-7, with a possible D match to TRBD2 (5 bases). The CDR3 contains 12 residues. Germline CDR1 is SNHLY and CDR2 is FYNNEI. The V and J ends lost 6 bases and 6 bases respectively, with 12 bases between them. The CDR3 here is CASRGSGSEQYF. The CDR3, as DNA: TGTGCCAGCAGGGGGAGCGGATCCGAGCAGTACTTC.

This chain uses TRBV5-1 with TRBJ1-6, with D tentatively TRBD1 (6 bases). Trimming removed 0 bases from V and 9 bases from J, with 13 bases in between. Germline-derived CDR1 and CDR2 are SGHRS and YFSETQ. The CDR3 has 15 residues. In DNA form, the CDR3 reads TGCGCCAGCAGCTTGGAATCGGGGGGCGGTTCACCCCTCCACTTT. Protein: CASSLESGGGSPLHF.

The CDR3 nucleotides read TGTGCCAGCAGTGAGGCAGGGATATCTGGAAACACCATATATTTT. Translation: CASSEAGISGNTIYF. This sequence joins TRBV2 and TRBJ1-3; perhaps TRBD1 as D (5 bases). Looked up from germline, CDR1 is SNHLY and CDR2 is FYNNEI. Trimming pared 3 bases from V and 1 base from J, leaving 10 bases between. The CDR3 loop spans 15 amino acids.

This chain connects TRBV2 to TRBJ2-5; 7 nucleotides match TRBD2. The CDR3 is made up of 12 amino acids. After removal of 7 bases from V and 3 bases from J, the junction contained 2 bases not matched to a gene. Germline loops: CDR1 SNHLY, CDR2 FYNNEI. CDR3 in amino acids: CASTRGEETQYF. The CDR3 region has the DNA TGTGCCAGCACCCGGGGGGAAGAGACCCAGTACTTC. Full variable domain (missing parts from reference TRBV2 and TRBJ2-5): EPEVTQTPSHQVTQMGQEVILRCVPISNHLYFYWYRQILGQKVEFLVSFYNNEISEKSEIFDDQFSVERPDGSNFTLKIRSTKLEDSAMYFCASTRGEETQYFGPGTRLLVL.